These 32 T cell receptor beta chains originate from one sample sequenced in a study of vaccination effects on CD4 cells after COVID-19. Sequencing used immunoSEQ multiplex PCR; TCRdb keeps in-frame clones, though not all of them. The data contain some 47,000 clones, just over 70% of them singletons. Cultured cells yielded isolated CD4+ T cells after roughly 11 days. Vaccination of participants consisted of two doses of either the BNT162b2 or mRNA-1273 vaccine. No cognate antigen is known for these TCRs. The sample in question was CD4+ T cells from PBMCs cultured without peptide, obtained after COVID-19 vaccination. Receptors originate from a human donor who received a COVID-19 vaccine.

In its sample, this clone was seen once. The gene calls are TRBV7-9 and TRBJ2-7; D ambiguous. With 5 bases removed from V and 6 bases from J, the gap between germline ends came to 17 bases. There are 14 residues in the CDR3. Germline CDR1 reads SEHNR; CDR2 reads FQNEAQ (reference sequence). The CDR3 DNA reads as TGTGCCAGCAGCCGTCTTGGTATTATAGGCGAGCAGTACTTC. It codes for CASSRLGIIGEQYF.

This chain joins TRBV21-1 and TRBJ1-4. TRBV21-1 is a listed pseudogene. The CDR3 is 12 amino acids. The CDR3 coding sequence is TGTGCCAGCAGCAGGCCGCTTCGCGGACTGTTTTTT. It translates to CASSRPLRGLFF.

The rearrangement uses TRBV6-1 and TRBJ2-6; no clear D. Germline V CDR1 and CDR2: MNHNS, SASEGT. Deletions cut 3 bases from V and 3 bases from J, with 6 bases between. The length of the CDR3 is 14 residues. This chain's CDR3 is CASSDWGGANVLTF. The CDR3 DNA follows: TGTGCCAGCAGTGATTGGGGTGGGGCCAACGTCCTGACTTTC.

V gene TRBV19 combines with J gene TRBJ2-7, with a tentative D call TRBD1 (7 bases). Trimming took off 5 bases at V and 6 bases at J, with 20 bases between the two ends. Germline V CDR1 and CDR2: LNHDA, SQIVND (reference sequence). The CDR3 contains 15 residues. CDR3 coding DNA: TGTGCCAGTAGTTTAAGACAGGGAGGTTTGGGCGAGCAGTACTTC. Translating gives CASSLRQGGLGEQYF.

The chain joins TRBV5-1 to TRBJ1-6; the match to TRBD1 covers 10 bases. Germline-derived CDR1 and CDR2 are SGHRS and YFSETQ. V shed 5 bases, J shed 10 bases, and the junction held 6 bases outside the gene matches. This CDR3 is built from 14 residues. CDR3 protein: CASSDRGRRSPLHF. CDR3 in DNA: TGCGCCAGCAGTGACAGGGGGCGAAGGTCACCCCTCCACTTT. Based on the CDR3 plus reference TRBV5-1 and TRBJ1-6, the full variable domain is KAGVTQTPRYLIKTRGQQVTLSCSPISGHRSVSWYQQTPGQGLQFLFEYFSETQRNKGNFPGRFSGRQFSNSRSEMNVSTLELGDSALYLCASSDRGRRSPLHFGNGTRLTVT.

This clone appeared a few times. The CDR3: CASSLFGTAGELFF. The CDR3 DNA reads as TGTGCCAGCAGCTTATTTGGGACAGCCGGGGAGCTGTTTTTT. J is TRBJ2-2 and V is TRBV7-9; TRBD1 aligns across 7 bases. CDR1 is SEHNR, CDR2 FQNEAQ, per germline (reference sequence). The V and J ends lost 2 bases and 6 bases, in that order; junction bases with no gene match: 3. The length of the CDR3 is 14 residues.

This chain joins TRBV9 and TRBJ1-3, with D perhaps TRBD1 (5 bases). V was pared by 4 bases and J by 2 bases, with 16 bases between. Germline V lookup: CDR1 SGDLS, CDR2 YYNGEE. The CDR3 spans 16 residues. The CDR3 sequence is CASSPLGTVTGNTIYF. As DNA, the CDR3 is TGTGCCAGCAGCCCCCTCGGGACGGTGACTGGAAACACCATATATTTT.

This CDR3 reads CASSSSNGYTF. The CDR3 coding sequence is TGTGCCAGCAGTAGTTCGAATGGCTACACCTTC. The chain has TRBV6-5 and TRBJ1-2; D is unresolved. Looked up from germline, CDR1 is MNHEY and CDR2 is SVGAGI. This CDR3 region has 11 residues. Trimming left V 5 bases short and J 6 bases short, with 7 bases between.

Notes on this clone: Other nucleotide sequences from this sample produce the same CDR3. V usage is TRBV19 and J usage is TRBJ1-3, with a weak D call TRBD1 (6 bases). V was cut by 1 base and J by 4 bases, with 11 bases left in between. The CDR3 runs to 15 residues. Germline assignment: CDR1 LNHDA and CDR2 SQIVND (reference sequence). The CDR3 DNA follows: TGTGCCAGTAGTATAGGCACAGGGACCGGAAACACCATATATTTT. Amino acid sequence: CASSIGTGTGNTIYF.

CDR3 sequence reads: CAISPTAEFYGYTF. Here the CDR3 DNA reads TGTGCCATCAGTCCCACCGCGGAGTTCTATGGCTACACCTTC. V and J are TRBV10-3 and TRBJ1-2, with D uncertain. Germline V gene lookup returns CDR1 ENHRY and CDR2 SYGVKD. This CDR3 region has 14 residues. V lost 5 bases and J lost 4, with 14 bases in between.

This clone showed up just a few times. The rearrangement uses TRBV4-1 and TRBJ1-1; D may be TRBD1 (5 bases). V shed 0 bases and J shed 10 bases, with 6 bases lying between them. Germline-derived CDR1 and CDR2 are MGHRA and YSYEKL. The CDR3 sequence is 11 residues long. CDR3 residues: CASSQEGGAFF. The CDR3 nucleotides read TGCGCCAGCAGCCAAGAGGGGGGAGCTTTCTTT.

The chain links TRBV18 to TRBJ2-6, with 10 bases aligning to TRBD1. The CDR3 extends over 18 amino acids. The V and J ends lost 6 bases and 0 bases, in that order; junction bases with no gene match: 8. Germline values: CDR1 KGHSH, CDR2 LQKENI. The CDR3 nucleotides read TGTGCCAGCTCCTTGGGACAGGGGTATCACTCTGGGGCCAACGTCCTGACTTTC. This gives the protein CASSLGQGYHSGANVLTF. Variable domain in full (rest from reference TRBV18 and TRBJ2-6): NAGVMQNPRHLVRRRGQEARLRCSPMKGHSHVYWYRQLPEEGLKFMVYLQKENIIDESGMPKERFSAEFPKEGPSILRIQQVVRGDSAAYFCASSLGQGYHSGANVLTFGAGSRLTVL.

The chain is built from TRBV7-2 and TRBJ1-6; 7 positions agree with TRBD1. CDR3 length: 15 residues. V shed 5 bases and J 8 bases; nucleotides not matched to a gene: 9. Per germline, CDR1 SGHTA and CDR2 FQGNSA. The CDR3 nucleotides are TGTGCCAGCAGCGTGGGGACAGTGGGGTATTCACCCCTCCACTTT. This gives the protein CASSVGTVGYSPLHF.

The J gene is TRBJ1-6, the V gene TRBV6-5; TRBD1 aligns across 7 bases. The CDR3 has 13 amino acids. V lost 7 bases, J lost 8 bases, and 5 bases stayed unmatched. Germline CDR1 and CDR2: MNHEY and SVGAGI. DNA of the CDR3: TGTGCCAGCATTGGGACAGTGGATTCACCCCTCCACTTT. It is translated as CASIGTVDSPLHF.

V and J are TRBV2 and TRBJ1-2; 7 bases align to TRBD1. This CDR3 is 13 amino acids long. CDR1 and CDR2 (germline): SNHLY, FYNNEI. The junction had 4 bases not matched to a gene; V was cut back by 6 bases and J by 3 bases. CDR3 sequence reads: CASSAGTDYGYTF. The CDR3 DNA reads TGTGCCAGCAGCGCCGGGACAGACTATGGCTACACCTTC.

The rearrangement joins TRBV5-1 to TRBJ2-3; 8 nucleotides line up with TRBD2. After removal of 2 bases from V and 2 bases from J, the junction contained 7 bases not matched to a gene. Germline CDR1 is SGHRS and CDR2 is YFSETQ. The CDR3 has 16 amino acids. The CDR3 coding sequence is TGCGCCAGCAGCTTCGGTCCAGCGGGAGTCACAGATACGCAGTATTTT. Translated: CASSFGPAGVTDTQYF. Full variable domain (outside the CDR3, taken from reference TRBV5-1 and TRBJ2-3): KAGVTQTPRYLIKTRGQQVTLSCSPISGHRSVSWYQQTPGQGLQFLFEYFSETQRNKGNFPGRFSGRQFSNSRSEMNVSTLELGDSALYLCASSFGPAGVTDTQYFGPGTRLTVL.

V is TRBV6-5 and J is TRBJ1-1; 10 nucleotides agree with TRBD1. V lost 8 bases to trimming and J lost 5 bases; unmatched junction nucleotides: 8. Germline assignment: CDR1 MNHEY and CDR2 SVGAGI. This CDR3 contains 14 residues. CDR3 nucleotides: TGTGCCAGCCAAACAACGGACAGGGGGACTGAAGCTTTCTTT. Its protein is CASQTTDRGTEAFF.

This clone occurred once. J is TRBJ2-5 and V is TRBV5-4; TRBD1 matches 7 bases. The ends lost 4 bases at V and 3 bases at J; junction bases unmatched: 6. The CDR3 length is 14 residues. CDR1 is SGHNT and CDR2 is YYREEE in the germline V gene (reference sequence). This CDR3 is CASSSSGTEETQYF. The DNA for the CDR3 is TGTGCCAGCAGCAGCTCCGGGACAGAAGAGACCCAGTACTTC. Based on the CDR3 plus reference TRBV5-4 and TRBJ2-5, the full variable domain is ETGVTQSPTHLIKTRGQQVTLRCSSQSGHNTVSWYQQALGQGPQFIFQYYREEENGRGNFPPRFSGLQFPNYSSELNVNALELDDSALYLCASSSSGTEETQYFGPGTRLLVL.

The CDR3 DNA is TGTGCCAGCAGCCAAGATCTCGGAGCGGGGGGAAGCTCCTACGAGCAGTACTTC. Translating gives CASSQDLGAGGSSYEQYF. The chain joins TRBV4-2 to TRBJ2-7, with TRBD2 identical over 9 bases. CDR3 length equals 18 residues. J was trimmed by 0 bases and V by 0 bases; bases with no gene match: 9. Germline V lookup: CDR1 LGHNA, CDR2 YNFKEQ.

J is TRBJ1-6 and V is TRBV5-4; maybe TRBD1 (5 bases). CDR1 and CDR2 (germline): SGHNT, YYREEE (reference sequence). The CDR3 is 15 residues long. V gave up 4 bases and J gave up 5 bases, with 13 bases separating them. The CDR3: CASSPRRVDNSPLHF. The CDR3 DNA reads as TGTGCCAGCAGCCCCCGCAGGGTGGATAATTCACCCCTCCACTTT.

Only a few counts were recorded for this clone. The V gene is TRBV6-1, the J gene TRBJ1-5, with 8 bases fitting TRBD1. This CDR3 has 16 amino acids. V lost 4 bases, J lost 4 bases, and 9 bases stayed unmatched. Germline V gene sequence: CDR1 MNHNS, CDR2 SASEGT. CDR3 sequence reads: CASSVNRDRSNQPQHF. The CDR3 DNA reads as TGTGCCAGCAGTGTAAACCGGGACAGGTCTAATCAGCCCCAGCATTTT.

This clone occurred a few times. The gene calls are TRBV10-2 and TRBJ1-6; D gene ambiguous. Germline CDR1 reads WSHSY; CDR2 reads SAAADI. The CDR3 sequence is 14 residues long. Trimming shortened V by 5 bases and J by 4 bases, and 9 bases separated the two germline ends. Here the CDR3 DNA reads TGCGCCAGCAGTCCCACCGATTATAATTCACCCCTCCACTTT. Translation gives CASSPTDYNSPLHF.

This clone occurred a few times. CDR3 nucleotide sequence: TGTGCCAGCAGCCAACCCCGGGCTAGGACGGATACGCAGTATTTT. Encoded protein: CASSQPRARTDTQYF. The chain employs TRBV3-1 (or the pseudogene TRBV3-2) and TRBJ2-3; D remains ambiguous. The germline V gene has CDR1 LGHDT and CDR2 YNNKEL (reference sequence). The V and J ends lost 2 bases and 6 bases respectively, with 15 bases between them. This CDR3 spans 15 amino acids.

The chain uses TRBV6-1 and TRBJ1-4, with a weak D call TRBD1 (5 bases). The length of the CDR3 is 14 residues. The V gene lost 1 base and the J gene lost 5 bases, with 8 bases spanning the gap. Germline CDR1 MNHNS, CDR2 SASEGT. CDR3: CASSEVGPNEKLFF. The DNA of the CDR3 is TGTGCCAGCAGTGAAGTGGGACCCAATGAAAAACTGTTTTTT.

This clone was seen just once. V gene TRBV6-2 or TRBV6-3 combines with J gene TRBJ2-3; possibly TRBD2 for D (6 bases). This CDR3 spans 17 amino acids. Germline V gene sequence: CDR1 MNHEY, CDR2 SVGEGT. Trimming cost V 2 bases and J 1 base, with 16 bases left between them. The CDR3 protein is CASSYVGGRRGTDTQYF. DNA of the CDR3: TGTGCCAGCAGTTACGTAGGCGGACGGAGGGGCACAGATACGCAGTATTTT.

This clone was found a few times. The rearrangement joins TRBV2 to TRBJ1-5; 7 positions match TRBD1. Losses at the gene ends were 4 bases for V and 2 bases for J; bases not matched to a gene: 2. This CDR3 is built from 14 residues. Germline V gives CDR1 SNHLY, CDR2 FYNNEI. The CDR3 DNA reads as TGTGCCAGCAGTGGAACAGGGGGCAATCAGCCCCAGCATTTT. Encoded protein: CASSGTGGNQPQHF.

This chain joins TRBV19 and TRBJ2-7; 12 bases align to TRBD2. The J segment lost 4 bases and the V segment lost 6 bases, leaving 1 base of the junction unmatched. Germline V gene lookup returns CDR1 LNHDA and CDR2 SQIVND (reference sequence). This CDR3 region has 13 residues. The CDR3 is CASSGLAGYEQYF. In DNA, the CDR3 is TGTGCCAGTAGCGGACTAGCGGGGTACGAGCAGTACTTC.

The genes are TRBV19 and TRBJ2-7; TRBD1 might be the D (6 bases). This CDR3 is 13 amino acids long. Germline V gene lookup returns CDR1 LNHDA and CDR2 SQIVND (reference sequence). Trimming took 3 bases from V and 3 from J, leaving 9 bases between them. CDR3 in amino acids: CASSIQQGYEQYF. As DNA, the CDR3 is TGTGCCAGTAGTATCCAACAGGGCTACGAGCAGTACTTC.

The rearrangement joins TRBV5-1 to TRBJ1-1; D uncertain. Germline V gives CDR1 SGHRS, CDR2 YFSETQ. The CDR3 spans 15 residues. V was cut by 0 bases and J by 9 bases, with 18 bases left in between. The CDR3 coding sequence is TGCGCCAGCAGCTTGGTATGGCGTGGTTATAGCAAAGCTTTCTTT. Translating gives CASSLVWRGYSKAFF.

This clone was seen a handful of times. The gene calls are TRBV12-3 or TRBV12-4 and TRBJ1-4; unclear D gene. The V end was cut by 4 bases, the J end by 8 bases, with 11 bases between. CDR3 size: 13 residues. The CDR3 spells CASSSYSGEKLFF. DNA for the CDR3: TGTGCCAGCAGTTCATACAGCGGGGAAAAACTGTTTTTT.

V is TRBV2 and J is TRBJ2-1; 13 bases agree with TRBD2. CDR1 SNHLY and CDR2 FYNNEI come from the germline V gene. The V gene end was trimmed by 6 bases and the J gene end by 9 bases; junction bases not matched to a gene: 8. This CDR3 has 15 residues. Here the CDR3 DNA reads TGTGCCAGCAGGGAGACTAGCGGGAGGTCGGGTGAGCAGTTCTTC. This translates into CASRETSGRSGEQFF.

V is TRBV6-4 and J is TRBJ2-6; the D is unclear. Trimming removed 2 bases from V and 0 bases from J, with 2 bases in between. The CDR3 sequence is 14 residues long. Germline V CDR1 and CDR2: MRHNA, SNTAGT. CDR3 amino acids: CASSDHSGANVLTF. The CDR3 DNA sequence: TGTGCCAGCAGTGACCACTCTGGGGCCAACGTCCTGACTTTC.